This T cell receptor beta chain came from a study of HIV-infected children after antiretroviral therapy interruption. A 3' RACE protocol on RNA, with unique molecular identifiers, produced the TCR library. MiXCR, run by TCRdb on the 3' RACE reads, gives a single entry per CDR3 protein. The sample records 45,000 to 50,000 distinct CDR3 sequences, roughly 4.5% being singletons. This clonotype was counted ten times or more. CDR3 size: 15 residues. V lost 2 bases and J lost 3, with 13 bases in between. Germline CDR1 reads SGHTA; CDR2 reads FQGTGA. This sample's treatment: PENTA 11 planned treatment interruption arm or continuous ART arm.

This chain links TRBV7-3 with TRBJ1-2; a weak D match, TRBD1 (5 bases). This receptor was obtained from a pool of human donors with HIV. The source was CD45RA+ CD4+ T cells from PBMCs, pooled from several time points, collected from a donor given antiretroviral therapy, either interrupted or continuous. The subset denotes: naive CD4+ CD45RA+ CD45RO- T cells. The CDR3: CASSLQGSGDYGYTF. In DNA, the CDR3 is TGTGCCAGCAGCTTACAGGGTTCGGGCGACTATGGCTACACCTTC. The variable domain in full, with the rest retrieved from reference TRBV7-3 and TRBJ1-2, is GAGVSQTPSNKVTEKGKYVELRCDPISGHTALYWYRQSLGQGPEFLIYFQGTGAADDSGLPNDRFFAVRPEGSVSTLKIQRTERGDSAVYLCASSLQGSGDYGYTFGSGTRLTVV.